This T cell receptor beta chain was sequenced during a study of chemoradiotherapy in HPV16-positive cancers. V was cut by 0 bases and J by 4 bases, with 15 bases left in between. There are 16 residues in the CDR3. Per germline, CDR1 SGHTA and CDR2 FQGNSA. The assay was immunoSEQ multiplex PCR, and TCRdb's table has in-frame clones only and misses some. Among about 12,000 clones listed, roughly 89% were seen once. The TCR sequence derives from a human donor with HPV-associated anogenital cancer. Sequencing was performed on blood, taken from a patient who underwent chemoradiotherapy. The genes are TRBV7-2 and TRBJ1-2, with D tentatively TRBD1 (6 bases). CDR3 sequence reads: CASSLARTAPGYGYTF. The CDR3 DNA reads as TGTGCCAGCAGCTTAGCGAGGACAGCGCCGGGCTATGGCTACACCTTC. The full variable domain, its missing parts supplied by reference TRBV7-2 and TRBJ1-2, is GAGVSQSPSNKVTEKGKDVELRCDPISGHTALYWYRQSLGQGLEFLIYFQGNSAPDKSGLPSDRFSAERTGGSVSTLTIQRTQQEDSAVYLCASSLARTAPGYGYTFGSGTRLTVV.